These T cell receptor beta chains were read from a single sample in a study of blood T cell repertoires in COVID-19. Only in-frame clones appear in the TCRdb table, and some are missing; sequencing was by immunoSEQ multiplex PCR. The sample shows 400,000 to 450,000 clones, 70% to 90% of them seen only once. Sequenced material: peripheral blood. These receptors came from a woman aged 50 to 60 with COVID-19, enrolled during active disease. The CDR3 runs from the conserved cysteine through the conserved F or W. A D gene is named only where the DNA matches it firmly. The size of a clone is reported for some rows only, either as once, few or many, or as a class for expanded clones.

>.|.|TRBJ1-3|TRBV5-1
CASSLGGRDSGNTIYF
TGCGCCAGCAGCTTGGGGGGCAGAGACTCTGGAAACACCATATATTTT
>.|once|TRBJ2-5|TRBV12-5
CASGPRGGGETQYF
TGTGCTAGTGGTCCTAGGGGTGGAGGGGAGACCCAGTACTTC
>.|.|TRBJ2-7|TRBV5-6
CASSPEGYEQYF
TGTGCCAGCAGCCCTGAGGGTTACGAGCAGTACTTC
>.|.|TRBJ1-2|TRBV7-9
CASSLAQGATGYTF
TGTGCCAGCAGCTTAGCACAGGGTGCTACCGGCTACACCTTC
>.|.|TRBJ2-5|TRBV12-3/TRBV12-4
CASSLDGETQYF
TGTGCCAGCAGTTTAGACGGAGAGACCCAGTACTTC
>.|.|TRBJ2-3|TRBV3-1/TRBV3-2
CASSQAGSPTDTQYF
TGTGCCAGCAGCCAAGCAGGGTCCCCCACAGATACGCAGTATTTT
>TRBD2|.|TRBJ2-7|TRBV6-5
CAASGADRLTYEQYF
TGTGCCGCGAGCGGGGCCGATAGGCTGACCTACGAGCAGTACTTC
>.|.|TRBJ2-6|TRBV4-1
CASSQSIVVANVLTF
TGCGCCAGCAGCCAGTCTATAGTGGTGGCCAACGTCCTGACTTTC
>TRBD2|.|TRBJ2-3|TRBV2
CASSELDPGLAGGEADTQYF
TGTGCCAGCAGTGAACTTGATCCGGGACTAGCGGGGGGGGAGGCAGATACGCAGTATTTT
>TRBD1|.|TRBJ1-5|TRBV5-5
CASSLGQGYDQPQHF
TGTGCCAGCAGCTTGGGACAGGGGTATGATCAGCCCCAGCATTTT
>.|few|TRBJ2-1|TRBV5-1
CASSLAGDSLGVF
TGCGCCAGCAGCCTGGCCGGGGACTCCCTCGGGGTCTTC
>.|once|TRBJ2-7|TRBV5-4
CAIVKGDAQGGEQYF
TGTGCCATCGTAAAAGGGGACGCCCAGGGGGGCGAGCAGTACTTC
>.|.|TRBJ1-5|TRBV6-2/TRBV6-3
CASSKTALQPQHF
TGTGCCAGCAGTAAGACTGCCCTTCAGCCCCAGCATTTT